This T cell receptor beta chain was observed in a study of Ad26.COV2.S vaccination and SARS-CoV-2 variants (dated by TCRdb to 2020 to 2023). For the wider study: Vaccine-arm donors were drawn from COV1001, a multicentre, randomized, double-blind, placebo-controlled phase I-IIa trial of Ad26.COV2.S in healthy adults. Investigators did not know the trial group allocation while performing experiments and assessing outcomes. TCRbeta repertoire sequencing was used to assess the specificity and breadth of SARS-CoV-2-reactive T cell receptors after Ad26.COV2.S vaccination. Ad26.COV2.S was given intramuscularly at 5x10^10 or 1x10^11 viral particles, as a single shot or as two shots 56 days apart. The TCR-sequenced set comprised approximately 32 samples: some 20 Ad26.COV2.S vaccine recipients, 5 placebo recipients and 8 SARS-CoV-2 convalescent individuals. Participants in the trial were split at random into five groups of five each, receiving low-dose or high-dose Ad26.COV2.S once or twice, or else placebo on both occasions. Here is what the overall study found, with its caveats: After vaccination, spike-specific CD8+ and CD4+ T cell responses were reported to show substantial breadth. Higher spike-specific TCR breadth was observed in Ad26.COV2.S recipients than in placebo recipients (P = 0.0014). Non-spike TCR breadth was comparable between vaccine and placebo recipients, consistent with the vaccine containing only spike. The authors noted that the TCR breadth and depth analyses may have underestimated total T cell responses. The study was not powered for comparison of responses between vaccine doses or regimens.

Read against the paper, the sample's treatment or condition label means: over 15 received Ad26.COV2.S at low or high dose, single or two shots; 5 received placebo; per-sample allocation not given. For vaccine and placebo recipients, repertoires were sequenced using samples collected on day 63 after the first injection. Between 29 July and 7 August 2020, Cohort 1b enrolled 25 adults aged 18-55 years at one site in Boston, USA. Ad26.COV2.S was a replication-incompetent adenovirus type 26 vector expressing a prefusion-stabilized SARS-CoV-2 spike protein from the original Wuhan strain. With respect to this clone: The clone's antigen remains unknown. Nothing much larger sits one base from this clone, and base qualities are not available.

V loses 4 bases at its end and J loses 2 bases; junction bases beyond the gene matches: 6. Its CDR3 holds 16 amino acids, cysteine through phenylalanine. Solely the CDR3 DNA is kept, with 48 bases framed from the first base. Based on the germline V gene, the CDR1 and CDR2 sequences are SGHTA and FQGNSA. TCRbeta CDR3 regions were sequenced with the immunoSEQ Assay. After extraction, genomic DNA underwent amplification by bias-controlled multiplex PCR, followed by high-throughput sequencing. In the authors' own workflow: To quantify the absolute abundance of every unique TCRbeta CDR3 region, sequences were collapsed and filtered. Usable DNA was measured by amplifying reference genes present in all nucleated cells, and TCRbeta template counts were normalized to that usable DNA to estimate T cell fraction. Repertoire TCRs were annotated as SARS-CoV-2-specific by exact matching of V gene, CDR3 amino acid sequence and J gene to a known reactive TCR set. MIRA supplied the reference SARS-CoV-2 TCR set, which was filtered for enrichment in COVID-19-positive ImmuneCODE repertoires so that public or cross-reactive TCRs were removed. Using the MIRA antigens, annotated TCRs were further analysed by specific ORF or by position within an ORF. Breadth was defined as the number of annotated unique rearrangements divided by the total number of unique productive rearrangements, and depth was defined as the summed frequency of the annotated unique rearrangements. Two-sided Wilcoxon rank-sum tests were applied when comparing TCR breadth between groups. This is the immuneACCESS table as TCRdb keeps it, with only in-frame sequences that have V and J called. A part of the clones is gone; compared with another copy, unresolved V genes explain less than half, and the rest is unexplained. V and J calls plus clone size are reproduced from that table; the DNA served to infer D and trimming. The sample table lists about 680,000 clones, about 89% of them with a count of one. The ten top clones hold over 1.3% of the sample.

This receptor was obtained from a person between 18 and 60 years old who received the Ad26.COV2.S COVID-19 vaccine or a placebo. The sequenced sample was peripheral blood, obtained in a trial of Ad26.COV2.S vaccine versus placebo. This chain is built from TRBV7-2 and TRBJ2-7, and 12 bases in between align with TRBD2. At the DNA level, the sequence is TGTGCCAGCAGCTCCAGAACTAGCGGGAGGACCTACGAGCAGTACTTC. Translated, this gives CASSSRTSGRTYEQYF.